A selection of T cell receptor beta chains follows, all from one sample in a study of T cells in Graves' hyperthyroidism and ophthalmopathy. One entry per CDR3 protein results from TCRdb running MiXCR on the multiplex PCR reads. Here the sample spans 600,000 to 750,000 distinct CDR3 sequences, around a sixth being singletons. The sample comprised blood. These TCRs come from a man in his fifties or sixties with Graves' hyperthyroidism. CDR3s include the opening cysteine and the closing phenylalanine or tryptophan. Fields, in order: clone size, J gene, CDR3 length, D gene, V gene, CDR3 protein, CDR3 DNA. D genes are given only for firm matches. Rows give clone size only sometimes, using once, few, many, or a class for an expanded clone.

>NA|TRBJ2-1|15|TRBD2|TRBV7-3
CASSSGTSGVNEQFF
TGTGCCAGCAGCTCCGGGACTAGCGGCGTCAATGAGCAGTTCTTC
>NA|TRBJ2-5|13|NA|TRBV7-3
CASSLTNLGPQYF
TGTGCCAGCAGCTTAACGAACCTAGGCCCCCAGTACTTC
>few|TRBJ2-7|17|TRBD2|TRBV11-2
CASSLDTGGFPRYEQYF
TGTGCCAGCAGCTTAGATACGGGAGGATTCCCCAGATACGAGCAGTACTTC
>many|TRBJ1-6|13|TRBD1|TRBV27
CASNQGANSPLHF
TGTGCCAGCAATCAGGGGGCCAATTCACCCCTCCACTTT
>many|TRBJ1-5|16|TRBD1|TRBV6-5
CASSYSETGGYQPQHF
TGTGCCAGCAGTTACTCAGAGACAGGGGGCTATCAGCCCCAGCATTTT
>NA|TRBJ2-1|15|TRBD2|TRBV10-3
CAISIGREGLSGPFF
TGTGCCATCAGTATAGGGCGGGAGGGCCTTTCCGGCCCGTTCTTC
>few|TRBJ2-3|14|TRBD1|TRBV5-4
CASSRQGPPDTQYF
TGTGCCAGCAGTAGACAGGGTCCCCCAGATACGCAGTATTTT
>many|TRBJ2-5|14|NA|TRBV27
CASSPTGRGETQYF
TGTGCCAGCAGTCCCACAGGGAGGGGGGAGACCCAGTACTTC
>many|TRBJ2-1|20|TRBD2|TRBV7-9
CASSPGTSGQFSSSYNEQFF
TGTGCCAGCAGCCCCGGGACTAGCGGGCAATTTTCGAGCTCCTACAATGAGCAGTTCTTC
>few|TRBJ2-7|12|NA|TRBV20-1
CSATREAREQYF
TGCAGTGCTACCCGGGAAGCCCGCGAGCAGTACTTC
>NA|TRBJ2-1|15|TRBD2|TRBV19
CASTPTSGIYNEQFF
TGTGCCAGTACCCCTACTAGCGGTATATACAATGAGCAGTTCTTC
>many|TRBJ2-3|17|TRBD2|TRBV11-1
CASSFGLAGGLTDTQYF
TGTGCCAGCAGCTTCGGACTAGCGGGGGGACTCACAGATACGCAGTATTTT
>NA|TRBJ2-7|15|NA|TRBV6-5
CASSYSTDRTYEQYF
TGTGCCAGCAGTTACTCGACGGACCGGACCTACGAGCAGTACTTC
>NA|TRBJ2-7|11|NA|TRBV20-1
CSARTYYEQYF
TGCAGTGCGAGGACATATTACGAGCAGTACTTC
>NA|TRBJ1-2|13|TRBD1|TRBV7-2
CASSQTGAGGYTF
TGTGCCAGCAGCCAGACAGGGGCTGGGGGCTACACCTTC
>many|TRBJ2-7|15|NA|TRBV6-1
CASSDSVPSSYEQYF
TGTGCCAGCAGTGATTCAGTCCCGAGCTCCTACGAGCAGTACTTC
>many|TRBJ2-1|17|NA|TRBV2
CASSANPRALTYNEQFF
TGTGCCAGCAGTGCTAATCCGAGAGCATTGACCTACAATGAGCAGTTCTTC
>NA|TRBJ2-2|14|NA|TRBV5-6
CASSFSVWSGELFF
TGTGCCAGCAGCTTTAGTGTTTGGTCCGGGGAGCTGTTTTTT
>many|TRBJ2-1|16|TRBD2|TRBV10-3
CAISESMIAGDNEQFF
TGTGCCATCAGTGAGTCGATGATAGCGGGGGACAATGAGCAGTTCTTC
>NA|TRBJ1-1|15|NA|TRBV3-1
CASSQYRGRNTEAFF
TGTGCCAGCAGCCAATATAGGGGTAGAAACACTGAAGCTTTCTTT
>many|TRBJ2-7|14|NA|TRBV7-2
CASSLGRVVYEQYF
TGTGCCAGCAGCTTGGGCCGCGTGGTTTACGAGCAGTACTTC
>NA|TRBJ1-2|14|NA|TRBV28
CASNLLGGVHGYTF
TGTGCCAGCAACCTCCTAGGGGGGGTACATGGCTACACCTTC
>many|TRBJ1-2|13|NA|TRBV5-1
CASSLNSNYGYTF
TGCGCCAGCAGCTTGAACAGCAACTATGGCTACACCTTC
>NA|TRBJ2-1|17|NA|TRBV19
CASSVNRDGYSYNEQFF
TGTGCCAGTAGTGTCAACCGGGACGGATACTCCTACAATGAGCAGTTCTTC
>few|TRBJ2-2|12|NA|TRBV24-1
CATSAVTGELFF
TGTGCCACCAGTGCTGTCACCGGGGAGCTGTTTTTT
>many|TRBJ1-2|12|NA|TRBV6-2/TRBV6-3
CASRGDLRGYTF
TGTGCCAGCAGAGGGGACTTGCGCGGCTACACCTTC
>few|TRBJ2-1|14|NA|TRBV7-9
CASSLGQYYNEQFF
TGTGCCAGCAGCTTAGGTCAGTATTACAATGAGCAGTTCTTC
>few|TRBJ2-1|12|TRBD1|TRBV20-1
CSALQGTHEQFF
TGCAGTGCTCTACAGGGGACCCATGAGCAGTTCTTC
>many|TRBJ1-5|15|NA|TRBV2
CASSESGRSNQPQHF
TGTGCCAGCAGTGAAAGTGGCAGATCCAATCAGCCCCAGCATTTT
>NA|TRBJ1-1|13|NA|TRBV6-2/TRBV6-3
CAIRKSSGTEAFF
TGTGCCATCCGTAAGTCGTCGGGCACTGAAGCTTTCTTT
>NA|TRBJ1-1|14|NA|TRBV7-9
CASSYSGATTEAFF
TGTGCCAGCAGTTACTCCGGGGCCACCACTGAAGCTTTCTTT
>NA|TRBJ2-7|14|TRBD1|TRBV25-1
CASSISQGEIEQYF
TGTGCCAGCAGCATCTCACAGGGGGAGATCGAGCAGTACTTC
>many|TRBJ2-7|14|TRBD1|TRBV20-1
CSAREQGEMYEQYF
TGCAGTGCTAGGGAACAGGGGGAGATGTACGAGCAGTACTTC
>many|TRBJ2-3|17|TRBD2|TRBV28
CASSLSRLAGSSDTQYF
TGTGCCAGCAGTCTCTCCCGACTAGCGGGAAGTTCAGATACGCAGTATTTT
>many|TRBJ1-1|15|NA|TRBV28
CASQALGGLNTEAFF
TGTGCCAGCCAAGCCTTGGGCGGCCTGAACACTGAAGCTTTCTTT
>few|TRBJ2-2|13|NA|TRBV24-1
CATSNRVTGELFF
TGTGCCACCAGCAACAGGGTCACCGGGGAGCTGTTTTTT
>many|TRBJ2-1|15|NA|TRBV7-2
CASSLMASDYNEQFF
TGTGCCAGCAGCTTAATGGCTAGCGATTACAATGAGCAGTTCTTC
>many|TRBJ1-1|18|NA|TRBV28
CASSFLYRGGRSNTEAFF
TGTGCCAGCAGTTTTTTGTACCGGGGGGGACGATCGAACACTGAAGCTTTCTTT
>many|TRBJ1-2|15|NA|TRBV2
CASSELTGDSYGYTF
TGTGCCAGCAGTGAATTGACGGGGGATAGCTATGGCTACACCTTC
>many|TRBJ1-5|15|NA|TRBV2
CASSENGESNQPQHF
TGTGCCAGCAGTGAAAACGGGGAGAGCAATCAGCCCCAGCATTTT
>many|TRBJ1-4|14|NA|TRBV6-1
CASSDWARAEKLFF
TGTGCCAGCAGTGACTGGGCCAGGGCGGAAAAACTGTTTTTT
>NA|TRBJ2-7|14|NA|TRBV28
CASSQTDSSYGQYF
TGTGCCAGCAGTCAGACGGATAGCTCCTACGGGCAGTACTTC
>NA|TRBJ2-3|15|NA|TRBV7-9
CASSLRAIGTDTQYF
TGTGCCAGCAGCTTAAGGGCAATAGGCACAGATACGCAGTATTTT
>NA|TRBJ1-2|14|TRBD1|TRBV6-2/TRBV6-3
CASRNPGQGDGYTF
TGTGCCAGCAGAAACCCGGGACAGGGGGATGGCTACACCTTC
>once|TRBJ2-5|15|TRBD1|TRBV12-3/TRBV12-4
CASSGQGLSQETQYF
TGTGCCAGCAGTGGACAGGGCTTGTCCCAAGAGACCCAGTACTTC
>many|TRBJ2-5|13|NA|TRBV20-1
CSGRGGSLETQYF
TGCAGCGGCCGAGGGGGGAGCTTGGAGACCCAGTACTTC
>few|TRBJ2-7|16|NA|TRBV7-9
CASSLSLDSGPYEQYF
TGTGCCAGCAGCTTATCTTTAGACAGTGGACCGTACGAGCAGTACTTC
>NA|TRBJ1-2|13|TRBD1|TRBV12-5
CASGKDRVYGHTF
TGTGCTAGTGGAAAGGACAGGGTCTATGGCCACACCTTC
>many|TRBJ1-1|13|NA|TRBV10-3
CAISEGAGTEAFF
TGTGCCATCAGTGAGGGGGCAGGTACTGAAGCTTTCTTT
>many|TRBJ2-1|13|NA|TRBV10-3
CAISEALVDEQFF
TGTGCCATCAGTGAGGCGCTCGTCGATGAGCAGTTCTTC
>many|TRBJ2-1|15|TRBD2|TRBV20-1
CSAGVLAGDVIEQFF
TGCAGTGCTGGTGTTCTAGCGGGAGATGTTATTGAGCAGTTCTTC
>NA|TRBJ2-3|18|NA|TRBV6-2/TRBV6-3
CASSYVLGDGKSTDTQYF
TGTGCCAGCAGTTACGTTCTTGGGGACGGAAAGAGCACAGATACGCAGTATTTT
>NA|TRBJ2-4|13|TRBD2|TRBV24-1
CATSGGLRDIQYF
TGTGCCACCAGTGGGGGACTAAGGGACATTCAGTACTTC
>many|TRBJ2-3|14|NA|TRBV29-1
CSVDLTGSDDTQYF
TGCAGCGTTGACCTAACGGGGAGCGACGATACGCAGTATTTT
>NA|TRBJ2-1|14|NA|TRBV6-2/TRBV6-3
CASSRMGLHNEQFF
TGTGCCAGCAGTCGTATGGGACTCCACAATGAGCAGTTCTTC
>NA|TRBJ1-6|14|NA|TRBV14
CASSQELPNSPLHF
TGTGCCAGCAGCCAAGAGCTCCCTAATTCACCCCTCCACTTT
>many|TRBJ2-1|15|TRBD1|TRBV7-9
CASSLVGTGNNEQFF
TGTGCCAGCAGCTTAGTTGGGACAGGGAACAATGAGCAGTTCTTC
>many|TRBJ1-1|12|NA|TRBV12-3/TRBV12-4
CASSSGFNQAFF
TGTGCCAGCAGTTCGGGATTTAACCAGGCTTTCTTT